This T cell receptor beta chain is from a study of CD8 T cells in ankylosing spondylitis. Researchers built TCR beta libraries using quantitative 5'-RACE with molecular barcodes. From the 5' RACE reads, TCRdb called clonotypes with MiXCR, one entry per CDR3 protein. The sample has roughly 180,000 distinct CDR3 sequences, around a tenth seen once. This clonotype was found a few times. Its antigen is as yet unknown. The V end was cut by 0 bases, the J end by 5 bases, with 17 bases between. The CDR3 extends over 17 amino acids. Germline values: CDR1 MGHRA, CDR2 YSYEKL. General study points: In ankylosing spondylitis patients, matched synovial fluid reportedly showed significant enrichment of disease-linked clones.

The TCR sequence derives from a female donor with ankylosing spondylitis or in good health (not recorded which). Material: blood, either unsorted or a sorted T cell fraction (not recorded which). The gene calls are TRBV4-1 and TRBJ1-5, with unresolved D. DNA of the CDR3: TGCGCCAGCAGCCAAGATCTGCGGCCGACCTTGTATCAGCCCCAGCATTTT. Its protein product is CASSQDLRPTLYQPQHF.